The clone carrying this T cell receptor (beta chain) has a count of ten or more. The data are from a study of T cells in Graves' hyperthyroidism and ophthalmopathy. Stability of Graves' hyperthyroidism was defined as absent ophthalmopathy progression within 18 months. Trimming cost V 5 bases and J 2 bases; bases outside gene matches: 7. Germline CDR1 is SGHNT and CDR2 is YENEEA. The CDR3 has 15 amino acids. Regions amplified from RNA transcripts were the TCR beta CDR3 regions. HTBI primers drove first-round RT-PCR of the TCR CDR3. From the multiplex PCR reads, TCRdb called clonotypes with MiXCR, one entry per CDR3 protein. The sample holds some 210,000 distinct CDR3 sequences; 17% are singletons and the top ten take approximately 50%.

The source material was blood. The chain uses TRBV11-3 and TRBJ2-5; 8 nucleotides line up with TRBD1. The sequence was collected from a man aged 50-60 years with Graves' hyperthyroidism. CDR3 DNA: TGTGCCAGCAGCGAAGACAGGGGTGTACAAGAGACCCAGTACTTC. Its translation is CASSEDRGVQETQYF.